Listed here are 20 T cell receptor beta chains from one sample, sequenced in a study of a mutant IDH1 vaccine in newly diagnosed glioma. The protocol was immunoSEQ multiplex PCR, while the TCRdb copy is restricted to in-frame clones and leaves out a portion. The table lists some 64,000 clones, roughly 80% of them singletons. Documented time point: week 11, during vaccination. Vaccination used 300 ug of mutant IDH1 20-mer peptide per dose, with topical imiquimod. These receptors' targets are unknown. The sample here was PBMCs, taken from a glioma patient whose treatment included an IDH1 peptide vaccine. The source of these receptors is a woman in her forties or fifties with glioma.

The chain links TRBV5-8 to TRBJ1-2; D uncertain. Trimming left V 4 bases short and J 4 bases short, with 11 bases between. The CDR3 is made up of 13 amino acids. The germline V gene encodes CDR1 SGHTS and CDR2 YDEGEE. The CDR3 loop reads CASSPAGSYGYTF. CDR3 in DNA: TGTGCCAGCAGCCCAGCCGGGTCCTATGGCTACACCTTC. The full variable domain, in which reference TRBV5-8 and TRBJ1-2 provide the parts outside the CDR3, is EAGVTQSPTHLIKTRGQQATLRCSPISGHTSVYWYQQALGLGLQFLLWYDEGEERNRGNFPPRFSGRQFPNYSSELNVNALELEDSALYLCASSPAGSYGYTFGSGTRLTVV.

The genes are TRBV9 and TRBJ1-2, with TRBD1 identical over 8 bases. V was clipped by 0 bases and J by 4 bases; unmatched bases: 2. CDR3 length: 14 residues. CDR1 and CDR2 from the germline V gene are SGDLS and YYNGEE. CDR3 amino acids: CASSVDTGGYGYTF. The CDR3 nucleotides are TGTGCCAGCAGCGTAGATACAGGGGGCTATGGCTACACCTTC.

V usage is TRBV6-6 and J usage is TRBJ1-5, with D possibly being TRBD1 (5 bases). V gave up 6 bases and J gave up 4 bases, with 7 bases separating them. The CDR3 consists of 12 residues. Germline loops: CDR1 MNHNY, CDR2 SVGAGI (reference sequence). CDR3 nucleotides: TGTGCCAGCAGCCGGGGGAATCAGCCCCAGCATTTT. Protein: CASSRGNQPQHF.

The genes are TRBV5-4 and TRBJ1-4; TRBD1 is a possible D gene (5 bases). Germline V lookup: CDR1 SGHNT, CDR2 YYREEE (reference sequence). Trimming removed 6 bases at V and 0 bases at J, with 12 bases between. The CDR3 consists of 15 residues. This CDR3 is CASTRWGATNEKLFF. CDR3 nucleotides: TGTGCCAGCACCAGGTGGGGGGCAACTAATGAAAAACTGTTTTTT.

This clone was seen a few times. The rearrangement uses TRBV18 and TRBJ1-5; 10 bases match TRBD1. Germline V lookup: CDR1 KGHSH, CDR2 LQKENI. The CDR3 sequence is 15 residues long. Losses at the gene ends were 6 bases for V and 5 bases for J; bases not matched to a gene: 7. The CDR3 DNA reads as TGTGCCAGCTCCGAGGGACAGGGGTCACATCAGCCCCAGCATTTT. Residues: CASSEGQGSHQPQHF.

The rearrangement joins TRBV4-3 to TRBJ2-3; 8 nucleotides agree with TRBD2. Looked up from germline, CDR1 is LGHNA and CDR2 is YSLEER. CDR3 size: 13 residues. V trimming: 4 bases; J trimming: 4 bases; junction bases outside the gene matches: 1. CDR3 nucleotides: TGCGCCAGCAGCCCAGCGGGGGCAGATACGCAGTATTTT. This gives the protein CASSPAGADTQYF.

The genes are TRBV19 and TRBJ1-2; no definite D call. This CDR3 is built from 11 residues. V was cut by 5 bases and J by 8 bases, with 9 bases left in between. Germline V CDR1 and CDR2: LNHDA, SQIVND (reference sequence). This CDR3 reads CASSLPGGYTF. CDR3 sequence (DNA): TGTGCCAGTAGTCTTCCCGGCGGCTACACCTTC.

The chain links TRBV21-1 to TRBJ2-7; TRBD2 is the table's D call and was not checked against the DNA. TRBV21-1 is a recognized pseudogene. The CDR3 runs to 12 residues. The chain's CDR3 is CASSKDRSEQYF. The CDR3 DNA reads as TGTGCCAGCAGCAAAGATCGGTCCGAGCAGTACTTC.

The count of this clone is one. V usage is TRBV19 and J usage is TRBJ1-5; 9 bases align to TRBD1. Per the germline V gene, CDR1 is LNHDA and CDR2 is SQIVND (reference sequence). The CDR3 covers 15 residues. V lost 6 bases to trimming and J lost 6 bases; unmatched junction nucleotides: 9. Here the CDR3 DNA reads TGTGCCAGTAGGAAACAGGGGGCAAGGAGTCAGCCCCAGCATTTT. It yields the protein CASRKQGARSQPQHF. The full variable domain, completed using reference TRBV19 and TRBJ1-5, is DGGITQSPKYLFRKEGQNVTLSCEQNLNHDAMYWYRQDPGQGLRLIYYSQIVNDFQKGDIAEGYSVSREKKESFPLTVTSAQKNPTAFYLCASRKQGARSQPQHFGDGTRLSIL.

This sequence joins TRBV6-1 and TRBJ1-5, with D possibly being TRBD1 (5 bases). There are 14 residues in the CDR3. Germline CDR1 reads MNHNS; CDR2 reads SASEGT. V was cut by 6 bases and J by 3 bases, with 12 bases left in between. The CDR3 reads CASSPGGSNQPQHF. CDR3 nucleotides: TGTGCCAGCAGCCCCGGGGGATCCAATCAGCCCCAGCATTTT.

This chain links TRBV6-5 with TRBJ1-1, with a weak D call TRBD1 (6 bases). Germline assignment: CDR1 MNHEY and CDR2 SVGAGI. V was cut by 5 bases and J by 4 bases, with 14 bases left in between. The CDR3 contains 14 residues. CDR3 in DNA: TGTGCCAGCAGTCCTTCCCGACAGGCCACTGAAGCTTTCTTT. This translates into CASSPSRQATEAFF.

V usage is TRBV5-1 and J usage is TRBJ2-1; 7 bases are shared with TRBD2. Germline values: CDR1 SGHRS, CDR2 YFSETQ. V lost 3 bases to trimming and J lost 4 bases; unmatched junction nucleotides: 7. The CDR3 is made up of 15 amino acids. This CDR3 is CASSSPRRGYNEQFF. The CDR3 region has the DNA TGCGCCAGCAGCTCCCCCAGGCGGGGGTACAATGAGCAGTTCTTC.

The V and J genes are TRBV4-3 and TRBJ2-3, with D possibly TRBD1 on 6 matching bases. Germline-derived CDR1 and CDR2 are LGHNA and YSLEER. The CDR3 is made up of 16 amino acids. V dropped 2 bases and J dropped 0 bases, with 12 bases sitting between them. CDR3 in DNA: TGCGCCAGCAGCCAATCGACAGGTTTGAGCACAGATACGCAGTATTTT. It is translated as CASSQSTGLSTDTQYF.

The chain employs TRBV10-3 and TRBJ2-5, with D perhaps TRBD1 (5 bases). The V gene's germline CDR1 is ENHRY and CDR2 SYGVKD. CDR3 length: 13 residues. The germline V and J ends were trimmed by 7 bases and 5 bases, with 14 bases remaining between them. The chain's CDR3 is CAIKPAGWETQYF. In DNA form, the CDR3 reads TGTGCCATCAAACCCGCAGGGTGGGAGACCCAGTACTTC.

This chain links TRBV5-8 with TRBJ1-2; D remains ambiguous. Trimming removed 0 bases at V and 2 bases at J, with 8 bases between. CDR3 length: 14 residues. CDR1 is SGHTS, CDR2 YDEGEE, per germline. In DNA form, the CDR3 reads TGTGCCAGCAGCTTGGTCCCAGTAAACTATGGCTACACCTTC. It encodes CASSLVPVNYGYTF.

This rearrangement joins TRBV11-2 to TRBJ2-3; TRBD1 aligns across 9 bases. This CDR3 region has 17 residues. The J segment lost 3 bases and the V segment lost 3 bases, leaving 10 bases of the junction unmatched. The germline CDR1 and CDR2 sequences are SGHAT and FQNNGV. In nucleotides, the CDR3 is TGTGCCAGCAGCTTGACAGGGGGTATCGCAGGGACAGATACGCAGTATTTT. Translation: CASSLTGGIAGTDTQYF.

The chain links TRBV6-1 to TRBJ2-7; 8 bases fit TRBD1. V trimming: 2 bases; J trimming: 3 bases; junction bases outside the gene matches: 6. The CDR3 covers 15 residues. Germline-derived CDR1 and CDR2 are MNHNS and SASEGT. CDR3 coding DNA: TGTGCCAGCAGTGAATTGGGGACAGGCCTCTACGAGCAGTACTTC. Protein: CASSELGTGLYEQYF.

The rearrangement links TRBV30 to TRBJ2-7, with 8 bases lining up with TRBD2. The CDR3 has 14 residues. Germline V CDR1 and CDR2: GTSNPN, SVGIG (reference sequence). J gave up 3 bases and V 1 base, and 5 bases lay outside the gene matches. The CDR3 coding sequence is TGTGCCTGGAGTGCTCAGGCGGGAGGCTACGAGCAGTACTTC. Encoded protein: CAWSAQAGGYEQYF. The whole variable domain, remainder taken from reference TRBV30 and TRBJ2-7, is SQTIHQWPATLVQPVGSPLSLECTVEGTSNPNLYWYRQAAGRGLQLLFYSVGIGQISSEVPQNLSASRPQDRQFILSSKKLLLSDSGFYLCAWSAQAGGYEQYFGPGTRLTVT.

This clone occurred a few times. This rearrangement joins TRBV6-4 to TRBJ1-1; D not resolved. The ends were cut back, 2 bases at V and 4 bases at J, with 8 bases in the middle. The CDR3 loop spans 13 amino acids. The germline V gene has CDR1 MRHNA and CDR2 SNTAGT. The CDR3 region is CASSDEMGTEAFF. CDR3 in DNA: TGTGCCAGCAGTGACGAGATGGGCACTGAAGCTTTCTTT.

Here the CDR3 reads CASSPTGNSNQPQHF. The DNA for the CDR3 is TGTGCCAGCAGCCCGACAGGGAATAGCAATCAGCCCCAGCATTTT. The chain carries TRBV6-5 and TRBJ1-5; 7 bases line up with TRBD1. The CDR3 is 15 amino acids. V shed 6 bases, J shed 0 bases, and the junction held 5 bases outside the gene matches. The germline CDR1 and CDR2 sequences are MNHEY and SVGAGI.